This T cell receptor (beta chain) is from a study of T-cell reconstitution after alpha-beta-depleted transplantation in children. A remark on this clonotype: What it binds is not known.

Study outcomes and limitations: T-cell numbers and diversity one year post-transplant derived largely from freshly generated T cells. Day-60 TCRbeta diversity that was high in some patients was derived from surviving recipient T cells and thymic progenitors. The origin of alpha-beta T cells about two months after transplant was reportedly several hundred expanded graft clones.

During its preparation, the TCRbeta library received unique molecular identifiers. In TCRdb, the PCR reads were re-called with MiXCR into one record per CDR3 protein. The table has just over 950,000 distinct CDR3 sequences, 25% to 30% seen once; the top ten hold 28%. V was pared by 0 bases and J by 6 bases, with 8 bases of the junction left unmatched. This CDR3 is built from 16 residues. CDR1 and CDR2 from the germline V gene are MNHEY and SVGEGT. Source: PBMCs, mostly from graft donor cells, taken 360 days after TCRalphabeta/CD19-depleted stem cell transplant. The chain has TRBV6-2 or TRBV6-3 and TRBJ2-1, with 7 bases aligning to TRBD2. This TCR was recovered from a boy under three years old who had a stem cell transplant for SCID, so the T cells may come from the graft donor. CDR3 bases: TGTGCCAGCAGTTACTCATCTAGCGGCGAGACCAATGAGCAGTTCTTC. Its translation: CASSYSSSGETNEQFF.